The 19 T cell receptor beta chains below all came from one sample that was sequenced in a study of T cell responses to AZD1222 COVID-19 vaccine. Clones were read by immunoSEQ multiplex PCR, and TCRdb kept only the in-frame ones, dropping some. The sample consists of roughly 150,000 clones, 85% to 95% of them appearing once. The sample was peripheral blood, taken on day 0 of AZD1222 vaccination. All receptors come from an adult in good health.

This clone was detected only once. V usage is TRBV19 and J usage is TRBJ1-4; the match to TRBD1 covers 8 bases. The CDR3 spans 13 residues. V dropped 4 bases and J dropped 8; count of bases not matched to a gene: 3. Germline CDR1 LNHDA, CDR2 SQIVND (reference sequence). The CDR3 DNA is TGTGCCAGTAGTAGCGGGACAGGCGAAAAACTGTTTTTT. It encodes CASSSGTGEKLFF. Based on the CDR3 plus reference TRBV19 and TRBJ1-4, the full variable domain is DGGITQSPKYLFRKEGQNVTLSCEQNLNHDAMYWYRQDPGQGLRLIYYSQIVNDFQKGDIAEGYSVSREKKESFPLTVTSAQKNPTAFYLCASSSGTGEKLFFGSGTQLSVL.

The chain employs TRBV30 and TRBJ1-2; D gene ambiguous. The V gene's germline CDR1 is GTSNPN and CDR2 SVGIG (reference sequence). V lost 0 bases and J 3 bases, leaving 14 bases between the germline ends. This CDR3 contains 15 residues. The chain's CDR3 is CAWSVPWAAHYGYTF. The DNA for the CDR3 is TGTGCCTGGAGTGTACCTTGGGCAGCCCACTATGGCTACACCTTC.

The chain carries TRBV7-9 and TRBJ2-1; a weak D match, TRBD1 (5 bases). In germline, CDR1 is SEHNR, CDR2 FQNEAQ (reference sequence). This CDR3 is 14 amino acids long. Trimming pared 1 base from V and 3 bases from J, leaving 7 bases between. The CDR3 sequence is CASSLGQSYNEQFF. The CDR3 DNA is TGTGCCAGCAGCTTAGGACAGAGCTACAATGAGCAGTTCTTC. The whole variable domain, filled in from reference TRBV7-9 and TRBJ2-1, reads DTGVSQNPRHKITKRGQNVTFRCDPISEHNRLYWYRQTLGQGPEFLTYFQNEAQLEKSRLLSDRFSAERPKGSFSTLEIQRTEQGDSAMYLCASSLGQSYNEQFFGPGTRLTVL.

This sequence joins TRBV14 and TRBJ2-3; TRBD2 agrees at 10 bases. The CDR3 sequence is 16 residues long. V lost 4 bases to trimming and J lost 3 bases; unmatched junction nucleotides: 7. Germline V gives CDR1 SGHDN, CDR2 FVKESK. CDR3 sequence reads: CASSLRPSGRTDTQYF. The CDR3 DNA reads as TGTGCCAGCAGCCTTAGACCTAGCGGGAGAACAGATACGCAGTATTTT.

The chain employs TRBV4-2 and TRBJ1-4, with no clear D. Germline CDR1 LGHNA, CDR2 YNFKEQ. The CDR3 runs 15 residues. V lost 1 base and J 0 bases, leaving 6 bases between the germline ends. In DNA, the CDR3 is TGTGCCAGCAGCCAAGGTCCTGCAACTAATGAAAAACTGTTTTTT. Translating gives CASSQGPATNEKLFF.

This sequence joins TRBV5-1 and TRBJ2-5, with 10 positions matching TRBD2. Germline V gene lookup returns CDR1 SGHRS and CDR2 YFSETQ. CDR3 length: 16 amino acids. The V and J ends lost 2 bases and 5 bases, in that order; junction bases with no gene match: 9. The CDR3 DNA follows: TGCGCCAGCAGCTTAGGAGCTAGCGGGGGCGGGGAGACCCAGTACTTC. Amino acids: CASSLGASGGGETQYF.

This rearrangement joins TRBV11-2 to TRBJ2-1; D uncertain. V lost 1 base to trimming and J lost 10 bases, with 11 bases between them. CDR1 and CDR2 from the germline V gene are SGHAT and FQNNGV. This CDR3 comprises 13 residues. CDR3 sequence: CASSLGARQEQFF. The CDR3, as DNA: TGTGCCAGCAGCTTAGGGGCGAGGCAGGAGCAGTTCTTC.

J is TRBJ2-7 and V is TRBV18; 7 bases align to TRBD1. The ends lost 2 bases at V and 5 bases at J; junction bases unmatched: 6. Per the germline V gene, CDR1 is KGHSH and CDR2 is LQKENI. The CDR3 loop spans 14 amino acids. The CDR3 loop is CASSPNRGIDEQYF. CDR3 DNA: TGTGCCAGCTCACCAAACAGGGGAATTGACGAGCAGTACTTC.

This clone was found once. V and J are TRBV20-1 and TRBJ1-2; no firm D call. The V end lost 3 bases, the J end lost 1 base, and 15 bases lay between the germline ends. CDR1 is DFQATT and CDR2 is SNEGSKA in the germline V gene (reference sequence). The CDR3 totals 15 residues. The CDR3 spells CSASSAGIFNYGYTF. The DNA of the CDR3 is TGCAGTGCTAGTTCTGCAGGAATATTTAACTATGGCTACACCTTC.

The rearrangement links TRBV18 to TRBJ2-7, with D perhaps matching TRBD1 (6 bases). Trimming removed 3 bases from V and 1 base from J, with 10 bases in between. Germline CDR1 reads KGHSH; CDR2 reads LQKENI. The CDR3 extends over 14 amino acids. The DNA for the CDR3 is TGTGCCAGCTCACCCCGACAGGAATCCTACGAGCAGTACTTC. It yields the protein CASSPRQESYEQYF.

The rearrangement links TRBV6-2 or TRBV6-3 to TRBJ2-5, with 7 positions matching TRBD2. With V trimmed by 8 bases and J by 4 bases, 10 bases remained unmatched. The germline V gene has CDR1 MNHEY and CDR2 SVGEGT. This CDR3 has 14 residues. CDR3 region: CASCQRDWGETQYF. For the CDR3, the DNA is TGTGCCAGCTGCCAGCGGGACTGGGGAGAGACCCAGTACTTC.

V usage is TRBV29-1 and J usage is TRBJ1-1; a possible D gene is TRBD1 (5 bases). The V end lost 2 bases, the J end lost 6 bases, and 10 bases lay between the germline ends. Per the germline V gene, CDR1 is SQVTM and CDR2 is ANQGSEA. The CDR3 consists of 12 residues. CDR3 sequence reads: CSVEQGPSEAFF. CDR3 nucleotides: TGCAGCGTTGAACAGGGCCCCTCTGAAGCTTTCTTT.

This clone was observed once. The chain uses TRBV5-1 and TRBJ1-1, with D tentatively TRBD1 (6 bases). V dropped 0 bases and J dropped 7 bases, with 10 bases sitting between them. Germline V gives CDR1 SGHRS, CDR2 YFSETQ. This CDR3 is built from 13 residues. The CDR3, as DNA: TGCGCCAGCAGCTTGGTTTTGGACAGTGAAGCTTTCTTT. Its protein product is CASSLVLDSEAFF.

The J gene is TRBJ2-3, the V gene TRBV5-4; weak D call: TRBD1 (5 bases). Germline CDR1 is SGHNT and CDR2 is YYREEE (reference sequence). The CDR3 has 14 amino acids. Trimming stripped 1 base from V and 5 bases from J, with 11 bases between. This CDR3 reads CASSLYEGVDTQYF. In DNA, the CDR3 is TGTGCCAGCAGCTTGTATGAAGGGGTAGATACGCAGTATTTT.

The chain couples TRBV7-2 to TRBJ1-2, with D hard to call. The V and J ends lost 1 base and 5 bases respectively, with 14 bases between them. The CDR3 runs 15 residues. The germline CDR1 and CDR2 sequences are SGHTA and FQGNSA. DNA for the CDR3: TGTGCCAGCAGCTTAGAGTTAGGGTTCTCGTATGGCTACACCTTC. Protein: CASSLELGFSYGYTF.

The chain uses TRBV5-6 and TRBJ2-1, with no clear D. CDR1 and CDR2 from the germline V gene are SGHDT and YYEEEE. V was cut by 6 bases and J by 7 bases, with 11 bases left in between. The CDR3 spans 12 residues. The CDR3 DNA sequence: TGTGCCAGCACCCGATCCGGGAATGAGCAGTTCTTC. It is translated as CASTRSGNEQFF.

The chain combines TRBV11-2 with TRBJ2-7, with D possibly matching TRBD1 (5 bases). From germline, CDR1 is SGHAT and CDR2 FQNNGV. The CDR3 covers 14 residues. V dropped 1 base and J dropped 3 bases, with 10 bases sitting between them. The CDR3 nucleotides read TGTGCCAGCAGCTTAGGGGCGACAGTCTACGAGCAGTACTTC. Translated: CASSLGATVYEQYF.

This clone was counted once. The V and J genes are TRBV3-1 (or the pseudogene TRBV3-2) and TRBJ2-7; D is uncertain. The V end was cut by 0 bases, the J end by 1 base, with 7 bases between. This CDR3 is 14 amino acids long. Germline V gene lookup returns CDR1 LGHDT and CDR2 YNNKEL (reference sequence). The chain's CDR3 is CASSQDPSSYEQYF. The CDR3 nucleotides are TGTGCCAGCAGCCAAGATCCGAGTTCCTACGAGCAGTACTTC.

The chain uses TRBV6-5 and TRBJ2-5; 7 bases line up with TRBD2. In germline, CDR1 is MNHEY, CDR2 SVGAGI. The CDR3 extends over 13 amino acids. V was clipped by 10 bases and J by 5 bases; unmatched bases: 10. CDR3 residues: CATRAGVLETQYF. CDR3 in DNA: TGTGCCACCAGGGCGGGAGTATTGGAGACCCAGTACTTC.